These 13 T cell receptor beta chains were sequenced from one sample in a study of T cells in women clearing cervical HPV infection. Libraries were prepared by immunoSEQ multiplex PCR; TCRdb keeps only in-frame clonotypes and omits some of them. The sample totals about 30,000 clones; its top ten clones hold around 7%. The specimen was blood buffy coat. All receptors derive from a woman aged 18 to 75 with a cervical HPV16 infection that either progressed to CIN3+ or cleared (not recorded which).

Regarding this clone: The read halts 3 residues ahead of the CDR3 end, with the missing end drawn from the germline J gene. The chain carries TRBV5-4 and TRBJ1-2, with 9 bases aligning to TRBD1. The CDR3 loop spans 14 amino acids. V was pared by 5 bases and J by 1 base, with 3 bases of the junction left unmatched. CDR1 and CDR2 (germline): SGHNT, YYREEE (reference sequence). The CDR3 here is CASRPGQGNYGYTF. Incomplete CDR3 DNA: TGTGCCAGCAGACCGGGACAGGGTAACTATGGC.

Remarks on this clone: The read is 3 residues too short to cover the CDR3 end, so that end is filled in from the germline J gene. This chain connects TRBV6-1 to TRBJ2-7, with 7 positions matching TRBD1. Germline loops: CDR1 MNHNS, CDR2 SASEGT. V lost 1 base and J lost 2; bases outside the gene matches: 5. The CDR3 extends over 15 amino acids. CDR3 bases read: TGTGCCAGCAGTGAAGAGGCAGGGGGTCCCTACGAG. This codes for CASSEEAGGPYE. The whole CDR3 sequence reads CASSEEAGGPYEQYF.

CDR3 sequence: CSARRRGAIRETQYF. The sequenced part of the CDR3 DNA is TGCAGTGCTAGACGGCGGGGGGCCATAAGAGAGACC. This chain joins TRBV20-1 and TRBJ2-5; 8 nucleotides agree with TRBD2. The read ends 3 residues shy of where the CDR3 ends; the end is completed using the germline J gene. This CDR3 contains 15 residues. V shed 2 bases and J 4 bases; nucleotides not matched to a gene: 9. Germline V gene data show CDR1 as DFQATT and CDR2 as SNEGSKA (reference sequence).

In the case of this clone: Read coverage stops 3 residues before the CDR3 terminus; the germline J gene supplies the remainder. The chain recombines TRBV7-9 with TRBJ1-2; D remains ambiguous. The CDR3 runs to 13 residues. Trimming removed 1 base at V and 6 bases at J, with 9 bases between. Per germline, CDR1 SEHNR and CDR2 FQNEAQ (reference sequence). The DNA read from the CDR3 is TGTGCCAGCAGCTTAGTGACACCGGATGGC. It yields the protein CASSLVTPDG. The entire CDR3 reads CASSLVTPDGYTF.

Comments on this clone: The CDR3 extends 3 residues past the end of the read, so its final part is completed from the germline J gene. The chain combines TRBV29-1 with TRBJ2-5; 12 positions match TRBD2. The ends lost 6 bases at V and 4 bases at J; junction bases unmatched: 12. This CDR3 spans 16 amino acids. The germline gives CDR1 SQVTM, CDR2 ANQGSEA. The DNA read from the CDR3 is TGCAGCGTGAGGGGGTGGGCTAGCGGGGGGGGAGAGACC. This codes for CSVRGWASGGGET. The complete CDR3 sequence is CSVRGWASGGGETQYF.

The CDR3 bases that were read are TGTGCCAGCAGTGGCGTGTCTAGCTCCTATAATTCACCC. It codes for CASSGVSSSYNSP. The entire CDR3 protein reads CASSGVSSSYNSPLHF. V gene TRBV28 combines with J gene TRBJ1-6, with D uncertain. The read stops 3 residues short of the end of the CDR3; the missing end is completed from the germline J gene. Germline V gene sequence: CDR1 MDHEN, CDR2 SYDVKM. The CDR3 is 16 amino acids. The ends were cut back, 5 bases at V and 0 bases at J, with 11 bases in the middle.

In regard to this clone: The CDR3 end falls 3 residues outside the read, so it is completed with the germline J gene. This chain uses TRBV27 with TRBJ2-5; the D is unclear. Between the trimmed V and J ends, which lost 2 bases and 5 bases, there was a span of 12 bases. Germline V lookup: CDR1 MNHEY, CDR2 SMNVEV (reference sequence). The CDR3 is made up of 14 amino acids. CDR3 amino acids: CASSLRIHGETQYF. The sequenced part of the CDR3 DNA is TGTGCCAGCAGTTTAAGAATTCACGGGGAGACC.

Measured by frequency, this clone is medium-sized. The CDR3 extends 3 residues past the end of the read, so its final part is completed from the germline J gene. Other nucleotide sequences in the sample specify the same CDR3. This rearrangement joins TRBV6-1 to TRBJ1-2, with D unclear. The CDR3 has 13 amino acids. Deletions cut 2 bases from V and 5 bases from J, with 9 bases between. In germline, CDR1 is MNHNS, CDR2 SASEGT. The CDR3 reads CASSERQSYGYTF. CDR3 bases read: TGTGCCAGCAGTGAAAGGCAGAGTTATGGC.

To note about this clone: With the read ending 3 residues before the CDR3 end, the germline J gene is used to fill in that end. The chain joins TRBV6-4 to TRBJ2-1, with TRBD1 identical over 8 bases. The CDR3 is made up of 15 amino acids. V dropped 3 bases and J dropped 5; count of bases not matched to a gene: 6. Germline V gene lookup returns CDR1 MRHNA and CDR2 SNTAGT. The sequenced CDR3 bases are TGTGCCAGCAGTGAGGGACAGGTTACTAACAATGAG. This translates into CASSEGQVTNNE. The CDR3 in its entirety is CASSEGQVTNNEQFF.

The covered CDR3 bases are TGTGCCAGCAGCTTGGACAGGGAGTATGGC. It specifies CASSLDREYG. The full-length CDR3 reads as CASSLDREYGYTF. The genes are TRBV5-4 and TRBJ1-2, with a weak D call TRBD1 (6 bases). Read data end 3 residues before the CDR3 end; the end is taken from the germline J gene. V was pared by 0 bases and J by 5 bases, with 8 bases between. This CDR3 is built from 13 residues. CDR1 and CDR2 from the germline V gene are SGHNT and YYREEE (reference sequence).

Turning to this clone: Read data end 3 residues before the CDR3 end; the end is taken from the germline J gene. The chain has TRBV20-1 and TRBJ2-5; 8 positions match TRBD2. Per germline, CDR1 DFQATT and CDR2 SNEGSKA (reference sequence). V gave up 3 bases and J gave up 5 bases; unmatched junction bases: 14. The length of the CDR3 is 16 residues. The DNA read from the CDR3 is TGCAGTGCTAGTGGCCTAGCGGGCGAACCACAGGAGACC. This sequence encodes CSASGLAGEPQET. The full CDR3 protein reads CSASGLAGEPQETQYF.

With respect to this clone: The CDR3 is cut off 3 residues early in the read; its end comes from the germline J gene. The V and J genes are TRBV6-4 and TRBJ2-1; 8 bases are a match to TRBD2. The CDR3 has 15 residues. The germline CDR1 and CDR2 sequences are MRHNA and SNTAGT. The ends lost 0 bases at V and 8 bases at J; junction bases unmatched: 6. Incomplete CDR3 DNA: TGTGCCAGCAGTGACTCCAGCGGGGGAGGGGATGAG. Translation gives CASSDSSGGGDE. The full CDR3 protein is CASSDSSGGGDEQFF.

In regard to this clone: The CDR3 extends 3 residues past the end of the read, so its final part is completed from the germline J gene. The V call is TRBV2, the J call TRBJ2-7; TRBD1 aligns across 11 bases. The CDR3 consists of 15 residues. The V segment lost 0 bases and the J segment 2 bases; nucleotides outside the gene matches: 0. Germline assignment: CDR1 SNHLY and CDR2 FYNNEI. This CDR3 is CASSEAGQGAYEQYF. Incomplete CDR3 DNA: TGTGCCAGCAGTGAAGCGGGACAGGGGGCCTACGAG.